Below, 16 T cell receptor beta chains from the same sample are listed, as sequenced in a study of resident and recirculating memory T cells in vitiligo. This table comes from immunoSEQ multiplex PCR, and its TCRdb copy is limited to in-frame clones, with some not included. Of roughly 76,000 clones listed, 91% were seen once; the top ten hold roughly 5%. What was sequenced was blood. These receptor sequences come from a male donor with vitiligo.

The CDR3 region has the DNA TGTGCCAGCAGTCCATACGGGACAGGCTCCTACAATGAGCAGTTCTTC. This sequence encodes CASSPYGTGSYNEQFF. The chain employs TRBV27 and TRBJ2-1; 8 bases align to TRBD1. V lost 5 bases, J lost 0 bases, and 6 bases stayed unmatched. Germline CDR1 and CDR2: MNHEY and SMNVEV (reference sequence). The CDR3 extends over 16 amino acids.

The J gene is TRBJ1-6, the V gene TRBV13; D gene ambiguous. Germline V gene lookup returns CDR1 PRHDT and CDR2 FYEKMQ (reference sequence). The CDR3 totals 16 residues. Trimming shortened V by 0 bases and J by 2 bases, and 8 bases separated the two germline ends. The CDR3 DNA sequence: TGTGCCAGCAGCTTAGGTCTAGTTACCTATAATTCACCCCTCCACTTT. This sequence encodes CASSLGLVTYNSPLHF.

The table lists this clone with a few counts. V is TRBV6-5 and J is TRBJ1-6; D gene uncertain. Germline values: CDR1 MNHEY, CDR2 SVGAGI. This CDR3 comprises 14 residues. Trimming stripped 6 bases from V and 10 bases from J, with 16 bases between. CDR3 loop: CASRNNFQTSPLHF. CDR3 in DNA: TGTGCCAGCAGGAACAATTTTCAGACATCACCCCTCCACTTT.

The rearrangement links TRBV4-1 to TRBJ2-3; 10 bases line up with TRBD1. J gave up 2 bases and V 1 base, and 6 bases lay outside the gene matches. The CDR3 is 17 residues long. CDR1 is MGHRA and CDR2 is YSYEKL in the germline V gene. The CDR3 DNA sequence: TGCGCCAGCAGCCAAGGCCCGGGACAGGGGATCACAGATACGCAGTATTTT. Its translation: CASSQGPGQGITDTQYF.

The V gene is TRBV4-3, the J gene TRBJ1-4, with TRBD1 matching 9 bases. CDR3 size: 14 residues. The junction had 4 bases not matched to a gene; V was cut back by 4 bases and J by 7 bases. Germline loops: CDR1 LGHNA, CDR2 YSLEER. The CDR3 region has the DNA TGCGCCAGCAGCCCAACAGGGGGCTCTGAAAAACTGTTTTTT. Its protein product is CASSPTGGSEKLFF.

The chain is built from TRBV4-1 and TRBJ2-3; D uncertain. Trimming pared 1 base from V and 2 bases from J, leaving 10 bases between. Per germline, CDR1 MGHRA and CDR2 YSYEKL. The CDR3 extends over 15 amino acids. This CDR3 reads CASSQVQEHTDTQYF. The CDR3 DNA reads TGCGCCAGCAGCCAAGTTCAGGAACACACAGATACGCAGTATTTT.

This chain uses TRBV2 with TRBJ2-3, with 8 bases that match TRBD2. This CDR3 has 15 amino acids. Germline loops: CDR1 SNHLY, CDR2 FYNNEI. V was pared by 9 bases and J by 8 bases, with 16 bases of the junction left unmatched. CDR3 DNA sequence: TGTGCCAGTCAGGTTACGGGGGGGCCAGCGGGTACGCAGTATTTT. This translates into CASQVTGGPAGTQYF.

The V and J genes are TRBV15 and TRBJ2-7, with D tentatively TRBD1 (5 bases). Germline CDR1 and CDR2: LNHNV and YYDKDF (reference sequence). The V and J ends lost 0 bases and 1 base respectively, with 7 bases between them. The length of the CDR3 is 14 residues. The CDR3 sequence is CATSRDQGSYEQYF. The CDR3 DNA sequence: TGTGCCACCAGCAGAGACCAGGGATCCTACGAGCAGTACTTC.

The V gene is TRBV4-2, the J gene TRBJ2-2; D may be TRBD2 (5 bases). CDR1 and CDR2 from the germline V gene are LGHNA and YNFKEQ. V lost 1 base and J 4 bases, leaving 10 bases between the germline ends. This CDR3 is 15 amino acids long. CDR3 DNA: TGTGCCAGCAGCCAAGTTGCGGGTAGCACCGGGGAGCTGTTTTTT. It is translated as CASSQVAGSTGELFF.

The chain uses TRBV7-2 and TRBJ2-5, with 7 bases fitting TRBD2. CDR3 length: 15 residues. Germline V lookup: CDR1 SGHTA, CDR2 FQGNSA. Trimming removed 1 base from V and 5 bases from J; junction bases left unmatched: 7. CDR3 protein: CASSLEDGGRETQYF. The DNA of the CDR3 is TGTGCCAGCAGCTTAGAGGACGGGGGGAGGGAGACCCAGTACTTC.

V is TRBV2 and J is TRBJ1-1; D not resolved. CDR1 SNHLY and CDR2 FYNNEI come from the germline V gene. With 7 bases removed from V and 4 bases from J, the gap between germline ends came to 16 bases. The CDR3 is 14 amino acids. Written as DNA, the CDR3 is TGTGCCAGCAACCCCGGTCAGGCGCTCACTGAAGCTTTCTTT. Translating gives CASNPGQALTEAFF.

This chain connects TRBV6-5 to TRBJ1-1, with D tentatively TRBD1 (6 bases). Trimming shortened V by 6 bases and J by 1 base, and 9 bases separated the two germline ends. CDR3 length: 13 amino acids. CDR1 and CDR2 (germline): MNHEY, SVGAGI. Here the CDR3 DNA reads TGTGCCAGCAGAAGGGGGTGGAACACTGAAGCTTTCTTT. This encodes CASRRGWNTEAFF.

This rearrangement joins TRBV5-1 to TRBJ2-5, with no clear D. Germline V gene data show CDR1 as SGHRS and CDR2 as YFSETQ. The CDR3 is made up of 15 amino acids. V gave up 5 bases and J gave up 4 bases, with 18 bases separating them. Here the CDR3 reads CASSSLQPSAETQYF. The CDR3 DNA reads as TGCGCCAGCAGTTCGCTACAGCCGTCGGCAGAGACCCAGTACTTC.

This clone was picked up one time. The rearrangement uses TRBV5-4 and TRBJ1-4; TRBD1 might be the D (6 bases). The V gene lost 3 bases and the J gene lost 7 bases, with 16 bases spanning the gap. CDR3 size: 15 residues. CDR1 and CDR2 (germline): SGHNT, YYREEE (reference sequence). This CDR3 is CASSSTNRDGEKLFF. CDR3 bases: TGTGCCAGCAGCTCGACCAACAGGGATGGTGAAAAACTGTTTTTT.

Of note for this clone: The same CDR3 can be traced to other DNA sequences in this sample. The chain links TRBV2 to TRBJ2-7; TRBD1 is a possible D gene (6 bases). V was trimmed by 6 bases and J by 5 bases, leaving 11 bases between them. The CDR3 consists of 12 residues. Germline CDR1 SNHLY, CDR2 FYNNEI. CDR3 sequence reads: CASRGTGNEQYF. The CDR3 coding sequence is TGTGCCAGCAGGGGTACAGGGAACGAGCAGTACTTC.

The chain is built from TRBV5-6 and TRBJ2-7; 8 bases map to TRBD2. Germline V lookup: CDR1 SGHDT, CDR2 YYEEEE. V lost 4 bases, J lost 7 bases, and 13 bases stayed unmatched. The CDR3 has 15 amino acids. The CDR3 spells CASSPFPGGAAEQYF. The CDR3 nucleotides are TGTGCCAGCAGCCCTTTCCCCGGGGGGGCGGCGGAGCAGTACTTC. The full variable domain, its missing parts supplied by reference TRBV5-6 and TRBJ2-7, is DAGVTQSPTHLIKTRGQQVTLRCSPKSGHDTVSWYQQALGQGPQFIFQYYEEEERQRGNFPDRFSGHQFPNYSSELNVNALLLGDSALYLCASSPFPGGAAEQYFGPGTRLTVT.